The sequence of this T cell receptor beta chain was determined in a study of control samples from healthy donors and cancer patients. Germline V CDR1 and CDR2: WSHSY, SAAADI. Germline trimming cut 6 bases from V and 5 bases from J; bases unmatched to any gene: 9. CDR3 length: 14 residues. Method: immunoSEQ multiplex PCR; TCRdb's copy keeps in-frame clones and lacks some. The data hold about 250,000 clones, with over 75% observed a single time. The clonotype was recovered from an older woman with lung cancer. Sequenced: PBMCs. This chain connects TRBV10-2 to TRBJ1-2, with 7 bases matching TRBD1. The CDR3 is CASRGDSFPYGYTF. The CDR3, as DNA: TGCGCCAGCAGGGGGGACAGCTTCCCTTATGGCTACACCTTC.